The rows below give T cell receptor beta chains drawn from one sample of a study of blood T cell repertoires in COVID-19. Repertoires were generated with immunoSEQ multiplex PCR, while TCRdb's copy carries only in-frame clones and drops some. This table holds about 94,000 clones, roughly 80% found once. Sequencing was performed on peripheral blood. These receptors originate from a human donor in a cohort sampled during active COVID-19. The CDR3 runs from the conserved cysteine through the conserved F or W. D genes are given only for firm matches. Only some rows state a clone size, as once, few, many or a class for expanded clones.

TRBV25-1	TRBD1	-	TRBJ1-4	TGTGCCAGCAGTACACACAGGGGGGATGAAAAACTGTTTTTT	CASSTHRGDEKLFF
TRBV10-3	TRBD2	-	TRBJ2-7	TGTGCCATCAGGGCAACTAGCGGAGGGGCCTACGAGCAGTACTTC	CAIRATSGGAYEQYF
TRBV6-1	TRBD2	-	TRBJ2-5	TGTGCCAGCAGTGAAAAGACTAGCGGGAGTGTAAAGACCCAGTACTTC	CASSEKTSGSVKTQYF
TRBV5-6	-	once	TRBJ1-1	TGTGCCAGCAGCTTGGGAGCGTCTGAAGCTTTCTTT	CASSLGASEAFF
TRBV30	TRBD1	-	TRBJ1-1	TGTGCCTGGACTAGGGGGCGAAGGACTGAAGCTTTCTTT	CAWTRGRRTEAFF
TRBV5-1	TRBD2	once	TRBJ2-1	TGCGCCAGCAGCGGATCTAGCGGGAGAATGGGTGAGCAGTTCTTC	CASSGSSGRMGEQFF
TRBV7-8	-	-	TRBJ1-3	TGTGCCAGCAGCTTAGGGCTCTGGAACACCATATATTTT	CASSLGLWNTIYF
TRBV5-6	-	few	TRBJ1-2	TGTGCCAGCAGGAGAGATCAAGAGACATTTAACTATGGCTACACCTTC	CASRRDQETFNYGYTF
TRBV14	TRBD1	-	TRBJ2-7	TGTGCCAGCAGCAGTACAGGGGGCGGCTTGGAGCAGTACTTC	CASSSTGGGLEQYF
TRBV11-1	-	-	TRBJ1-3	TGTGCCAGCAGCTTCGCGGGACGGCCCTCTGGAAACACCATATATTTT	CASSFAGRPSGNTIYF
TRBV7-2	-	-	TRBJ2-3	TGTGCCAGCAGTCTCATAGCGATTACCACAGATACGCAGTATTTT	CASSLIAITTDTQYF
TRBV9	TRBD1	few	TRBJ1-2	TGTGCCAGCAGCGGCGGACAGGACCGACACTATGGCTACACCTTC	CASSGGQDRHYGYTF
TRBV5-3	-	-	TRBJ2-1	TGTGCCAGAAGCCCTGCGGGGGCAACGTCCTACAATGAGCAGTTCTTC	CARSPAGATSYNEQFF
TRBV12-5	-	once	TRBJ1-3	TGTGCTAGTGGTCCCTCGGGCTCTGGAAACACCATATATTTT	CASGPSGSGNTIYF
TRBV6-5	TRBD1	-	TRBJ2-7	TGTGCCAGCGGGGACAGGGGCGACCACGAGCAGTACTTC	CASGDRGDHEQYF
TRBV5-6	TRBD2	-	TRBJ2-7	TGTGCCAGCAGCTTTACGCTGGGGGGGGTCAACTCCTACGAGCAGTACTTC	CASSFTLGGVNSYEQYF
TRBV7-6	TRBD2	-	TRBJ2-2	TGTGCCAGCAGCTTCTCCGGGACTAGCGGGAGTAAGAGAACCGGGGAGCTGTTTTTT	CASSFSGTSGSKRTGELFF
TRBV6-5	TRBD1	-	TRBJ1-1	TGTGCCAGCAGTACAGGGGCCTACGATGAAGCTTTCTTT	CASSTGAYDEAFF
TRBV7-9	-	-	TRBJ1-1	TGTGCCAGCAGCCCCAGGGGCGGCACTGAAGCTTTCTTT	CASSPRGGTEAFF
TRBV2	TRBD1	-	TRBJ2-7	TGTGCCAGCAACCAACGACAGGGGTTTTTCTCCTACGAGCAGTACTTC	CASNQRQGFFSYEQYF
TRBV19	-	-	TRBJ2-1	TGTGCCAGTAGCTGGGAGTCAGAGCAGTTCTTC	CASSWESEQFF
TRBV30	TRBD2	-	TRBJ2-7	TGTGCCTGGGTTCAACATCGGACTAGCGCCTCCGAGCAGTACTTC	CAWVQHRTSASEQYF
TRBV5-1	-	-	TRBJ1-4	TGCGCCAGCAGCTGGGGCGGCGGAAAACTGTTTTTT	CASSWGGGKLFF
TRBV3-1/TRBV3-2	TRBD2	-	TRBJ2-1	TGTGCCAGCAGCCAAGTCCCCGGGGGGTGGACATCCAATGAGCAGTTCTTC	CASSQVPGGWTSNEQFF
TRBV7-9	TRBD1	-	TRBJ2-1	TGTGCCAGCAGCTTAACGGGACAGGGATCGCATGAGCAGTTCTTC	CASSLTGQGSHEQFF
TRBV19	TRBD2	-	TRBJ2-7	TGTGCCAGTAGTCCCGGGGGGGCCAGATACGAGCAGTACTTC	CASSPGGARYEQYF
TRBV7-2	TRBD2	once	TRBJ2-7	TGTGCCAGCAGTTATAGGGGACTAGCTAACTCCTACGAGCAGTACTTC	CASSYRGLANSYEQYF
TRBV2	-	-	TRBJ2-7	TGTGCCTCAGGCGGGGCCTACGAGCAGTACTTC	CASGGAYEQYF
TRBV11-2	-	-	TRBJ2-7	TGTGCCAGCAGCCACCGGGGGGCAGGGTCGAGCTCCTACGAGCAGTACTTC	CASSHRGAGSSSYEQYF